These T cell receptor beta chains were read from a single sample in a study of blood T cell repertoires in COVID-19. Assay: immunoSEQ multiplex PCR; the TCRdb copy retains only in-frame clones and omits some. Of 400,000 to 500,000 clones in the sample, around 87% are singletons; the top ten hold 1.5% to 2%. Material: PBMCs or T cells enriched from blood (not recorded which). These receptors were obtained from a woman aged 40 to 49 who had recovered from COVID-19. The conserved cysteine and the conserved F or W are not part of the CDR3 here.

j_call v_call cdr3_aa
TRBJ1-1 TRBV12-3/TRBV12-4 ASTLSTGIGAF
TRBJ2-7 TRBV19 ASSIGTSGPYEQY
TRBJ1-2 TRBV12-3/TRBV12-4 ASSSGPNRGYT
TRBJ2-1 TRBV10-3 ATLTSAVREFNEQF
TRBJ1-2 TRBV29-1 SALGQGNNGYT
TRBJ1-1 TRBV4-2 ASSQDRGKEAF
TRBJ2-5 TRBV10-3 AISASSGTETQY
TRBJ2-3 TRBV5-4 ASRTDRYTDTQY
TRBJ2-7 TRBV5-1 ASSFAGGEQY
TRBJ2-2 TRBV11-3 ASSMAGTNTGELF
TRBJ1-5 TRBV2 ASMEGATSNQPQH
TRBJ1-2 TRBV19 ASLPGTGNGYT
TRBJ1-2 TRBV2 ASSLTGFYGYT
TRBJ1-1 TRBV10-2 ATRQGWQNTEAF
TRBJ1-2 TRBV16 ASSQKKGQTGDSYGYT
TRBJ2-5 TRBV4-3 ASSQRSGETQY
TRBJ2-1 TRBV7-9 ASSYPGQTYNEQF
TRBJ2-3 TRBV3-1/TRBV3-2 ASSQDLLAGHTDTQY
TRBJ1-4 TRBV6-5 ASSYGGARNEKLF
TRBJ1-6 TRBV28 ASTDWQSPLH
TRBJ2-7 TRBV29-1 SVEAPPLGKSTLEQY
TRBJ2-2 TRBV7-8 ASSLGPGELF
TRBJ1-5 TRBV5-5 ASSSNLGGQGQPQH
TRBJ2-7 TRBV6-5 ASSRQGFSYEQY
TRBJ1-5 TRBV19 ASSPSRGGDNQPQH
TRBJ2-6 TRBV27 ASSFQRGKGPGANVLT
TRBJ1-2 TRBV12-3/TRBV12-4 ASDQGQGYGYT
TRBJ2-7 TRBV5-8 ASSRGPRRSEQY
TRBJ2-1 TRBV7-2 ASSPFTQLDHEQF
TRBJ1-2 TRBV5-5 ASSSAGGNNYGYT
TRBJ2-7 TRBV6-2/TRBV6-3 ASSWVRLAGDSEQY
TRBJ2-1 TRBV15 ATRDWTGEDNEQF
TRBJ2-3 TRBV19 ANRTSGADTQY
TRBJ2-2 TRBV6-2/TRBV6-3 ASSYLVSGGELF
TRBJ1-1 TRBV20-1 SARQGAEAF
TRBJ1-4 TRBV10-3 ATSPGQGEKLF
TRBJ2-7 TRBV7-8 ASSPLQGYEQY
TRBJ1-5 TRBV19 ASRTLARTVRGSNQPQH
TRBJ2-7 TRBV5-6 ASIAREGSYEQY
TRBJ2-1 TRBV7-6 ASSLWVGRGNEQF
TRBJ1-5 TRBV15 ATSRGQLNQPQH
TRBJ1-1 TRBV6-5 ASSLSGENTEAF
TRBJ2-2 TRBV5-4 ASSLMYAGTGELF
TRBJ1-5 TRBV19 ASSRAARPQH
TRBJ1-5 TRBV27 ASSLRGSNQPQH
TRBJ1-4 TRBV5-5 ASSLVGGRREKLF
TRBJ2-7 TRBV2 ASTEPRLAGGRRHEQY
TRBJ1-1 TRBV18 ASSPLNGNTEAF
TRBJ2-3 TRBV10-1 ASSESTGTQY
TRBJ2-7 TRBV6-2/TRBV6-3 ASSYSGSSHEQY
TRBJ2-7 TRBV3-1/TRBV3-2 ASSQASGGSYEQY
TRBJ2-1 TRBV18 ASSPSVAGAYNEQF
TRBJ2-5 TRBV9 ASSLRQGVMETQY
TRBJ1-2 TRBV2 ASSEEDSNYGYT